This paragraph covers one TCR beta chain sequence. What it binds is not known. The data were obtained in a study of T cell repertoires in cytomegalovirus infection. Overall study: Recently identified HLA-C-restricted CMV epitopes were used, and well-studied HLA-B-restricted CMV epitopes were used as well. Public TCR beta signatures marked donors with CMV infection and the matching HLA. The study, taken as a whole, reports: In two of eight donors, the top clonotype was HLA-C-restricted CMV-specific. Pooled public TCR beta family frequency picked out CMV carriers with the relevant HLA.

TCRdb reprocessed the reads via MiXCR and lists one record per CDR3 protein. This sample has roughly 350,000 distinct CDR3 sequences; 34% occur once, and the top ten carry 13%. V dropped 2 bases and J dropped 1 base, with 12 bases sitting between them. There are 15 residues in the CDR3. CDR1 and CDR2 (germline): SGHTA, FQGNSA. Sequencing used cultured PBMCs, obtained from culture after CMV antigen stimulation. The chain combines TRBV7-2 with TRBJ2-7; the D gene is possibly TRBD1 (6 bases). This receptor was obtained from a human donor in good health (CMV status not recorded). Some clones in this sample may be carry-over from other donors' samples. CDR3 sequence: CASSLFTGSSYEQYF. The CDR3 bases are TGTGCCAGCAGCTTATTTACAGGGAGTTCCTACGAGCAGTACTTC.